The 21 T cell receptor beta chains reported below all come from one sample, sequenced in a study of blood T cell repertoires in COVID-19. The repertoire was sequenced with immunoSEQ multiplex PCR; TCRdb's copy has only in-frame clones and lacks some. The repertoire holds fewer than 300,000 clones, with around 84% as singletons. The specimen was PBMCs or T cells enriched from blood (not recorded which). The receptors derive from a middle-aged man who had been exposed to COVID-19.

The chain combines TRBV19 with TRBJ1-1, with a weak D call TRBD1 (5 bases). Looked up from germline, CDR1 is LNHDA and CDR2 is SQIVND (reference sequence). The CDR3 spans 13 residues. Trimming stripped 6 bases from V and 0 bases from J, with 8 bases between. The CDR3 nucleotides read TGTGCCAGTAGGGGGCTCATGAACACTGAAGCTTTCTTT. Residues: CASRGLMNTEAFF.

The chain couples TRBV3-1 (or the pseudogene TRBV3-2) to TRBJ2-3; 11 nucleotides line up with TRBD2. The CDR3 contains 16 residues. The J segment lost 7 bases and the V segment lost 0 bases, leaving 6 bases of the junction unmatched. Germline CDR1 LGHDT, CDR2 YNNKEL (reference sequence). Here the CDR3 reads CASSQDQVAGGNTQYF. The CDR3 DNA reads as TGTGCCAGCAGCCAAGATCAGGTAGCGGGAGGGAATACGCAGTATTTT.

The chain uses TRBV12-3 or TRBV12-4 and TRBJ2-1, with a weak D call TRBD2 (6 bases). V was shortened by 6 bases and J by 8 bases, with 11 bases between the two germline ends. This CDR3 is 12 amino acids long. CDR3 amino acids: CASSPTGDEQFF. For the CDR3, the DNA is TGTGCCAGCAGCCCCACGGGGGATGAGCAGTTCTTC.

The J gene is TRBJ2-7, the V gene TRBV3-1 (or the pseudogene TRBV3-2); the match to TRBD2 covers 10 bases. This CDR3 spans 14 amino acids. CDR1 LGHDT and CDR2 YNNKEL come from the germline V gene (reference sequence). The J segment lost 3 bases and the V segment lost 5 bases, leaving 4 bases of the junction unmatched. CDR3 amino acids: CASSSAGGNYEQYF. CDR3 coding DNA: TGTGCCAGCAGCTCAGCGGGAGGGAACTACGAGCAGTACTTC.

The gene calls are TRBV6-5 and TRBJ2-7, with 8 bases matching TRBD2. The V and J ends lost 7 bases and 1 base, in that order; junction bases with no gene match: 3. Germline CDR1 and CDR2: MNHEY and SVGAGI. The CDR3 length is 13 residues. DNA of the CDR3: TGTGCCAGCAATCGCGGGGGGTCCTACGAGCAGTACTTC. It specifies CASNRGGSYEQYF.

The J gene is TRBJ2-2, the V gene TRBV5-1; D is undetermined. CDR1 and CDR2 from the germline V gene are SGHRS and YFSETQ. V dropped 0 bases and J dropped 7 bases, with 7 bases sitting between them. The CDR3 totals 13 residues. The CDR3 loop reads CASSLDSDGELFF. The CDR3 DNA is TGCGCCAGCAGCTTGGACAGTGACGGGGAGCTGTTTTTT.

In its sample, this clone was seen once. This chain uses TRBV3-1 (or the pseudogene TRBV3-2) with TRBJ2-3; 8 bases map to TRBD2. After removal of 2 bases from V and 2 bases from J, the junction contained 3 bases not matched to a gene. The CDR3 loop spans 15 amino acids. Per germline, CDR1 LGHDT and CDR2 YNNKEL (reference sequence). Here the CDR3 DNA reads TGTGCCAGCAGCCAACTGCGGGAGGACACAGATACGCAGTATTTT. Protein: CASSQLREDTDTQYF.

This rearrangement joins TRBV7-8 to TRBJ2-5; TRBD2 matches at 11 bases. This CDR3 is built from 16 residues. J gave up 2 bases and V 6 bases, and 8 bases lay outside the gene matches. CDR1 is SGHVS and CDR2 is FQNEAQ in the germline V gene. The CDR3 sequence is CASRTSGSHPQETQYF. The CDR3 DNA sequence: TGTGCCAGCAGAACTAGCGGGAGCCACCCTCAAGAGACCCAGTACTTC.

The gene calls are TRBV5-1 and TRBJ1-2; the D gene is possibly TRBD1 (5 bases). Germline CDR1 reads SGHRS; CDR2 reads YFSETQ. The V end lost 7 bases, the J end lost 4 bases, and 11 bases lay between the germline ends. This CDR3 region has 12 residues. CDR3 protein: CASGATSYGYTF. DNA of the CDR3: TGCGCCAGCGGGGCTACGTCCTATGGCTACACCTTC.

The chain carries TRBV5-4 and TRBJ2-7; 11 bases line up with TRBD2. This CDR3 region has 18 residues. The trim removed 1 base at V and 5 bases at J, leaving 14 bases unmatched. Germline assignment: CDR1 SGHNT and CDR2 YYREEE (reference sequence). CDR3 nucleotide sequence: TGTGCCAGCAGCTTGCGAATACTAGCGGGAGCCCCTTTGGACGAGCAGTACTTC. It codes for CASSLRILAGAPLDEQYF.

The gene calls are TRBV4-1 and TRBJ2-5; D perhaps matches TRBD2 (5 bases). Germline V gives CDR1 MGHRA, CDR2 YSYEKL. The CDR3 covers 14 residues. V was trimmed by 0 bases and J by 4 bases, leaving 9 bases between them. The CDR3 here is CASSQESGRETQYF. CDR3 DNA sequence: TGCGCCAGCAGCCAAGAGTCGGGGAGAGAGACCCAGTACTTC.

This clone was seen only a few times. The chain has TRBV6-5 and TRBJ2-7; 10 bases are a match to TRBD2. CDR1 MNHEY and CDR2 SVGAGI come from the germline V gene. The CDR3 is 16 residues long. J was trimmed by 2 bases and V by 0 bases; bases with no gene match: 4. CDR3 in amino acids: CASSYSGLASPYEQYF. DNA for the CDR3: TGTGCCAGCAGTTACTCGGGACTAGCGAGTCCCTACGAGCAGTACTTC.

This chain uses TRBV4-1 with TRBJ2-1, with 10 nucleotides matching TRBD2. Germline CDR1 and CDR2: MGHRA and YSYEKL. The CDR3 is 16 amino acids. Losses at the gene ends were 4 bases for V and 2 bases for J; bases not matched to a gene: 5. In DNA form, the CDR3 reads TGCGCCAGCAGCCTCGGTACTAGCGGGGCCTACAATGAGCAGTTCTTC. As protein: CASSLGTSGAYNEQFF.

The rearrangement uses TRBV2 and TRBJ2-7, with D maybe TRBD2 (6 bases). CDR1 SNHLY and CDR2 FYNNEI come from the germline V gene. V gave up 4 bases and J gave up 9 bases, with 22 bases separating them. The CDR3 totals 15 residues. CDR3 sequence reads: CASSGGSGLRLGQYF. For the CDR3, the DNA is TGTGCCAGCAGTGGAGGGAGCGGGTTACGTTTGGGGCAGTACTTC.

CDR3 nucleotide sequence: TGTGCCAGCAGTGAAGTGGGGGGGCTGGGCTACACCTTC. Protein sequence: CASSEVGGLGYTF. V gene TRBV6-1 combines with J gene TRBJ1-2; TRBD1 is a possible D gene (6 bases). The V gene's germline CDR1 is MNHNS and CDR2 SASEGT. The CDR3 length is 13 residues. Between the trimmed V and J ends, which lost 1 base and 8 bases, there was a span of 11 bases.

V gene TRBV5-4 combines with J gene TRBJ2-2; 14 bases map to TRBD2. Trimming took 5 bases from V and 7 from J; bases not matched to a gene: 13. The CDR3 contains 18 residues. In germline, CDR1 is SGHNT, CDR2 YYREEE (reference sequence). The CDR3 is CASRRTSGRPTLSGELFF. The CDR3 DNA reads as TGTGCCAGCAGGAGGACTAGCGGGAGGCCTACCCTTAGCGGGGAGCTGTTTTTT.

There are many counts of this clone. This chain connects TRBV9 to TRBJ2-7; D gene uncertain. Trimming took off 0 bases at V and 6 bases at J, with 13 bases between the two ends. This CDR3 is built from 14 residues. Looked up from germline, CDR1 is SGDLS and CDR2 is YYNGEE. CDR3 amino acids: CASSVAPSPVEQYF. The CDR3 DNA reads as TGTGCCAGCAGCGTAGCCCCCAGTCCCGTCGAGCAGTACTTC.

The rearrangement joins TRBV7-9 to TRBJ2-7; no definite D call. Deletions cut 1 base from V and 5 bases from J, with 12 bases between. Germline CDR1 and CDR2: SEHNR and FQNEAQ (reference sequence). The CDR3 has 14 amino acids. The CDR3 DNA sequence: TGTGCCAGCAGCTTAGGGTCTCGCGTCGACGAGCAGTACTTC. It encodes CASSLGSRVDEQYF.

With regard to this clone: This same CDR3 is encoded by further DNA sequences in the sample. This sequence joins TRBV12-3 or TRBV12-4 and TRBJ2-3, with unresolved D. Trimming cost V 6 bases and J 0 bases, with 4 bases left between them. CDR3 size: 12 residues. The CDR3 reads CASSSSTDTQYF. The DNA for the CDR3 is TGTGCCAGCAGCTCTAGCACAGATACGCAGTATTTT.

CDR3: CASSTGTVGYEQYF. CDR3 nucleotides: TGTGCCAGTAGTACCGGGACAGTCGGCTACGAGCAGTACTTC. This chain joins TRBV19 and TRBJ2-7; 7 bases line up with TRBD1. CDR3 length: 14 amino acids. The germline gives CDR1 LNHDA, CDR2 SQIVND (reference sequence). The V gene end was trimmed by 4 bases and the J gene end by 3 bases; junction bases not matched to a gene: 6.

The V and J genes are TRBV10-3 and TRBJ2-2; 13 bases align to TRBD2. Looked up from germline, CDR1 is ENHRY and CDR2 is SYGVKD. CDR3 length: 16 amino acids. Unmatched junction bases numbered 6, after V lost 8 bases and J lost 3 bases. CDR3 loop: CAIGLAGVIDTGELFF. The CDR3 DNA follows: TGTGCCATCGGACTAGCGGGAGTAATTGACACCGGGGAGCTGTTTTTT.